These 24 T cell receptor beta chains share one sample of origin, sequenced in a study of blood T cell repertoires in COVID-19. TCRdb's table, derived via immunoSEQ multiplex PCR, lists solely in-frame clones and lacks some. Of 80,000 or so clones listed, about 89% are singletons. Sequencing was performed on peripheral blood. The receptors here all came from a woman aged 55-69 years with acute or convalescent COVID-19.

The chain carries TRBV4-3 and TRBJ2-7, with 9 nucleotides matching TRBD2. The length of the CDR3 is 16 residues. Trimming removed 0 bases from V and 6 bases from J; junction bases left unmatched: 9. Germline lookup yields CDR1 LGHNA and CDR2 YSLEER. Here the CDR3 DNA reads TGCGCCAGCAGCCAAGATATGTCTAGCGGGGAGGGCGAGCAGTACTTC. It is translated as CASSQDMSSGEGEQYF.

The chain is built from TRBV6-5 and TRBJ1-5, with a weak D call TRBD1 (6 bases). V lost 5 bases, J lost 1 base, and 12 bases lay in between. Germline V gene data show CDR1 as MNHEY and CDR2 as SVGAGI. This CDR3 is built from 15 residues. This CDR3 is CASSRRGGSNQPQHF. CDR3 coding DNA: TGTGCCAGCAGTCGCAGGGGCGGGAGCAATCAGCCCCAGCATTTT.

This rearrangement joins TRBV10-3 to TRBJ2-7, with D perhaps TRBD2 (5 bases). V gave up 11 bases and J gave up 2 bases, with 19 bases separating them. Germline V lookup: CDR1 ENHRY, CDR2 SYGVKD. This CDR3 has 14 residues. The CDR3 sequence is CADLRELLAYEQYF. The CDR3 DNA reads TGTGCCGATTTACGGGAACTATTGGCCTACGAGCAGTACTTC.

The gene calls are TRBV18 and TRBJ1-3; no firm D call. The V gene's germline CDR1 is KGHSH and CDR2 LQKENI. The CDR3 runs to 14 residues. The germline V and J ends were trimmed by 3 bases and 5 bases, with 11 bases remaining between them. The CDR3 here is CASSPGRGRNTIYF. For the CDR3, the DNA is TGTGCCAGCTCACCTGGGCGGGGAAGAAACACCATATATTTT.

The V call is TRBV6-6, the J call TRBJ2-2; tentatively, D is TRBD1 (6 bases). CDR3 length equals 13 residues. Trimming shortened V by 8 bases and J by 0 bases, and 7 bases separated the two germline ends. CDR1 and CDR2 from the germline V gene are MNHNY and SVGAGI (reference sequence). CDR3 nucleotides: TGTGCCAGCTGGACAGCGAACACCGGGGAGCTGTTTTTT. Translation gives CASWTANTGELFF.

The J gene is TRBJ1-2, the V gene TRBV7-9, with D maybe TRBD1 (6 bases). The V end was cut by 2 bases, the J end by 8 bases, with 9 bases between. Germline CDR1 and CDR2: SEHNR and FQNEAQ (reference sequence). The CDR3 has 12 amino acids. The CDR3 sequence: CASSLRGSGYTF. The CDR3 DNA reads as TGTGCCAGCAGCTTAAGGGGGAGCGGCTACACCTTC.

The chain combines TRBV18 with TRBJ1-1; D gene ambiguous. CDR1 is KGHSH and CDR2 is LQKENI in the germline V gene. V lost 1 base and J lost 3, with 9 bases in between. This CDR3 spans 14 amino acids. The CDR3 DNA reads TGTGCCAGCTCACCACTAGGGAGCGACACTGAAGCTTTCTTT. Residues: CASSPLGSDTEAFF. The variable domain in full, completed from reference TRBV18 and TRBJ1-1, reads NAGVMQNPRHLVRRRGQEARLRCSPMKGHSHVYWYRQLPEEGLKFMVYLQKENIIDESGMPKERFSAEFPKEGPSILRIQQVVRGDSAAYFCASSPLGSDTEAFFGQGTRLTVV.

The chain links TRBV5-1 to TRBJ1-2; D may be TRBD1 (5 bases). The CDR3 consists of 13 residues. Trimming cost V 1 base and J 8 bases, with 12 bases left between them. Germline CDR1 reads SGHRS; CDR2 reads YFSETQ. In DNA, the CDR3 is TGCGCCAGCAGCTTGCGCCAGGGTGGCGGCTACACCTTC. It is translated as CASSLRQGGGYTF. Full variable domain (missing parts from reference TRBV5-1 and TRBJ1-2): KAGVTQTPRYLIKTRGQQVTLSCSPISGHRSVSWYQQTPGQGLQFLFEYFSETQRNKGNFPGRFSGRQFSNSRSEMNVSTLELGDSALYLCASSLRQGGGYTFGSGTRLTVV.

CDR3 protein: CASSLDLRGNKYEQFF. The CDR3 DNA sequence: TGTGCCAGCAGCTTAGATCTGCGGGGGAATAAATATGAGCAGTTCTTC. The J gene is TRBJ2-1, the V gene TRBV11-2; 7 bases agree with TRBD2. This CDR3 is 16 amino acids long. Trimming took 0 bases from V and 8 from J; bases not matched to a gene: 10. The V gene's germline CDR1 is SGHAT and CDR2 FQNNGV.

The CDR3: CASSVSTGNSGNTIYF. In DNA form, the CDR3 reads TGTGCCAGCAGTGTCTCAACGGGGAACTCTGGAAACACCATATATTTT. This chain uses TRBV6-1 with TRBJ1-3; D not resolved. CDR3 length: 16 residues. Germline values: CDR1 MNHNS, CDR2 SASEGT. V was shortened by 4 bases and J by 0 bases, with 13 bases between the two germline ends.

This clone was observed once. CDR3 DNA sequence: TGCAGCGTTGATAAGGACAGGGCTGGAAACACCATATATTTT. Translation: CSVDKDRAGNTIYF. The chain combines TRBV29-1 with TRBJ1-3; TRBD1 matches at 8 bases. CDR1 SQVTM and CDR2 ANQGSEA come from the germline V gene. J gave up 2 bases and V 3 bases, and 3 bases lay outside the gene matches. The CDR3 has 14 amino acids.

This clone appeared a single time. The chain has TRBV7-9 and TRBJ2-7, with D tentatively TRBD1 (5 bases). In germline, CDR1 is SEHNR, CDR2 FQNEAQ (reference sequence). Trimming shortened V by 5 bases and J by 1 base, and 9 bases separated the two germline ends. The CDR3 loop spans 13 amino acids. CDR3 protein: CASSLRQSYEQYF. As DNA, the CDR3 is TGTGCCAGCAGCCTCCGACAGTCCTACGAGCAGTACTTC.

The chain combines TRBV3-1 (or the pseudogene TRBV3-2) with TRBJ1-1; D gene uncertain. The CDR3 contains 14 residues. The V and J ends lost 0 bases and 6 bases respectively, with 11 bases between them. Germline CDR1 LGHDT, CDR2 YNNKEL (reference sequence). The CDR3: CASSQDGRLAEAFF. In DNA, the CDR3 is TGTGCCAGCAGCCAAGATGGGAGATTGGCTGAAGCTTTCTTT.

This chain links TRBV25-1 with TRBJ1-2; D gene uncertain. The CDR3 has 12 residues. Trimming removed 10 bases from V and 2 bases from J, with 11 bases in between. In germline, CDR1 is MGHDK, CDR2 SYGVNS. This chain's CDR3 is CATTGENYGYTF. In nucleotides, the CDR3 is TGTGCCACCACTGGAGAGAACTATGGCTACACCTTC.

This clone occurred a few times. V and J are TRBV30 and TRBJ2-7; D is uncertain. Germline V gives CDR1 GTSNPN, CDR2 SVGIG (reference sequence). CDR3 size: 11 residues. Trimming left V 5 bases short and J 2 bases short, with 7 bases between. CDR3 in DNA: TGTGCCTGGGGGTTTACCTACGAGCAGTACTTC. Protein sequence: CAWGFTYEQYF.

This clone was detected once. The chain has TRBV2 and TRBJ2-2; 8 bases align to TRBD2. With V trimmed by 4 bases and J by 3 bases, 7 bases remained unmatched. The CDR3 is 16 residues long. CDR1 is SNHLY, CDR2 FYNNEI, per germline. The CDR3 bases are TGTGCCAGCAGTGGGGCAGCGGGGGTGGACACCGGGGAGCTGTTTTTT. The encoded protein is CASSGAAGVDTGELFF.

This chain links TRBV5-6 with TRBJ2-5; D might be TRBD1 (5 bases). V shed 2 bases and J shed 0 bases, with 8 bases lying between them. CDR3 length equals 14 residues. Germline CDR1 is SGHDT and CDR2 is YYEEEE. CDR3: CASSLRQHQETQYF. The CDR3 DNA is TGTGCCAGCAGCTTACGACAGCACCAAGAGACCCAGTACTTC.

The genes are TRBV28 and TRBJ2-7; 11 bases match TRBD1. The CDR3 has 14 residues. CDR1 MDHEN and CDR2 SYDVKM come from the germline V gene. The V and J ends lost 5 bases and 4 bases, in that order; junction bases with no gene match: 4. The DNA for the CDR3 is TGTGCCAGCAGTACGGGACAGGGGGTGTACGAGCAGTACTTC. Protein sequence: CASSTGQGVYEQYF.

V usage is TRBV27 and J usage is TRBJ2-1; 10 positions match TRBD2. The junction had 4 bases not matched to a gene; V was cut back by 3 bases and J by 2 bases. The germline CDR1 and CDR2 sequences are MNHEY and SMNVEV (reference sequence). This CDR3 contains 16 residues. This CDR3 reads CASSFAGTSAYNEQFF. CDR3 sequence (DNA): TGTGCCAGCAGTTTCGCCGGGACTAGCGCCTACAATGAGCAGTTCTTC.

The gene calls are TRBV18 and TRBJ2-1; a weak D match, TRBD2 (5 bases). Trimming took 2 bases from V and 3 from J, leaving 8 bases between them. Germline V gives CDR1 KGHSH, CDR2 LQKENI. CDR3 length: 14 amino acids. The CDR3 region is CASSPRGNYNEQFF. For the CDR3, the DNA is TGTGCCAGCTCACCAAGAGGGAACTACAATGAGCAGTTCTTC.

J is TRBJ1-1 and V is TRBV18; D possibly corresponds to TRBD1 (6 bases). Germline assignment: CDR1 KGHSH and CDR2 LQKENI. The CDR3 loop spans 14 amino acids. The V end was cut by 4 bases, the J end by 8 bases, with 17 bases between. In DNA form, the CDR3 reads TGTGCCAGCTCACTGGGGGCCAGCGGGAAAGAAGCTTTCTTT. Encoded protein: CASSLGASGKEAFF. The full variable domain, in which reference TRBV18 and TRBJ1-1 provide the parts outside the CDR3, is NAGVMQNPRHLVRRRGQEARLRCSPMKGHSHVYWYRQLPEEGLKFMVYLQKENIIDESGMPKERFSAEFPKEGPSILRIQQVVRGDSAAYFCASSLGASGKEAFFGQGTRLTVV.

The chain recombines TRBV5-5 with TRBJ1-2, with D perhaps matching TRBD1 (6 bases). The V and J ends lost 4 bases and 5 bases respectively, with 21 bases between them. CDR3 size: 16 residues. Per germline, CDR1 SGHKS and CDR2 YYEKEE (reference sequence). The CDR3 spells CASSKSGAPSGYGYTF. The CDR3 DNA reads TGTGCCAGCAGCAAGTCAGGGGCGCCCTCAGGGTATGGCTACACCTTC.

Sample share makes this clone medium-sized. The CDR3 nucleotides read TGTGCCAGCAGCCCGCAGGGACTAGCGGGAGTGGAGACCCAGTACTTC. This encodes CASSPQGLAGVETQYF. This chain links TRBV7-7 with TRBJ2-5; 14 bases map to TRBD2. Germline CDR1 is SSHAT and CDR2 is FNYEAQ (reference sequence). V was pared by 5 bases and J by 5 bases, with 7 bases of the junction left unmatched. The CDR3 has 16 residues.

This chain uses TRBV30 with TRBJ2-1, with 8 bases identical to TRBD2. CDR1 and CDR2 (germline): GTSNPN, SVGIG (reference sequence). The CDR3 is made up of 15 amino acids. V lost 1 base to trimming and J lost 3 bases; unmatched junction nucleotides: 5. CDR3 sequence (DNA): TGTGCCTGGAGTGATCGGACTAGCAGCTACAATGAGCAGTTCTTC. Protein product: CAWSDRTSSYNEQFF.